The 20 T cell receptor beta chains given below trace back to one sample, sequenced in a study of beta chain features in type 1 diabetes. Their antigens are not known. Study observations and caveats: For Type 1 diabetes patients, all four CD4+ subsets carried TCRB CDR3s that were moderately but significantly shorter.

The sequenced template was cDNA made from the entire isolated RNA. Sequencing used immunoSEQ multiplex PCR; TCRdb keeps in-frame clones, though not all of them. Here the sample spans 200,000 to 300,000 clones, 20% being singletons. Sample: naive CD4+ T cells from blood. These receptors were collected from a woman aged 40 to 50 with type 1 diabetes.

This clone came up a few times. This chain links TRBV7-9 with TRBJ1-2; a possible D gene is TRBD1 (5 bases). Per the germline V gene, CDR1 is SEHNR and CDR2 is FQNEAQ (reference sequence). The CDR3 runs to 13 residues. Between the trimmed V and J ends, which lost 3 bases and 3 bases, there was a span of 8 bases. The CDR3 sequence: CASSFDSDYGYTF. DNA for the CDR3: TGTGCCAGCAGCTTCGACAGTGACTATGGCTACACCTTC.

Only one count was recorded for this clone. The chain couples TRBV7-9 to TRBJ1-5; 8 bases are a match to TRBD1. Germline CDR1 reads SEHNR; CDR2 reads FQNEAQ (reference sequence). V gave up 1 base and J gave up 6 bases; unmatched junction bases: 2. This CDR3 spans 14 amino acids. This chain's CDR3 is CASSLDRGAQPQHF. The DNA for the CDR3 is TGTGCCAGCAGCTTAGACAGGGGGGCTCAGCCCCAGCATTTT.

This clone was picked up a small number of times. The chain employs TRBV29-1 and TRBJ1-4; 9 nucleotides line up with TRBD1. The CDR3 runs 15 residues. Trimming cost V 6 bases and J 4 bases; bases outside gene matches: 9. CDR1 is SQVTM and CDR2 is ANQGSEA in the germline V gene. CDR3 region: CSVAGTGPSNEKLFF. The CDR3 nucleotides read TGCAGCGTCGCCGGGACAGGGCCTAGTAATGAAAAACTGTTTTTT.

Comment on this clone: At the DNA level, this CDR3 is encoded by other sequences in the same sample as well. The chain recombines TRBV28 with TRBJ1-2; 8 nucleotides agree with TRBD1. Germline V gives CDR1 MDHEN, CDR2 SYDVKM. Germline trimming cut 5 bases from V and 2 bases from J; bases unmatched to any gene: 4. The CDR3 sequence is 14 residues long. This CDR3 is CASSPGTGNYGYTF. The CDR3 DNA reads TGTGCCAGCAGTCCCGGGACAGGCAACTATGGCTACACCTTC.

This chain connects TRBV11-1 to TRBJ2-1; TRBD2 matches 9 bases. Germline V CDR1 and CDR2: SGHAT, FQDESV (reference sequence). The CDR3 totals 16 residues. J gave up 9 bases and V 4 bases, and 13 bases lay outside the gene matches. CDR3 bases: TGTGCCAGCAGCTGGATAGCGGGAGTTACGGGGGGTGAGCAGTTCTTC. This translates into CASSWIAGVTGGEQFF.

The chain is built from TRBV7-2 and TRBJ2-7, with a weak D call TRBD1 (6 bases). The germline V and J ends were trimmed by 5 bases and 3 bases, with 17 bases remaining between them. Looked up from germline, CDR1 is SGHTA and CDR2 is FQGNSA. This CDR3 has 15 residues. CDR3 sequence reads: CASSRQTGLLYEQYF. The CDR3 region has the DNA TGTGCCAGCAGCCGGCAAACAGGGCTTCTCTACGAGCAGTACTTC. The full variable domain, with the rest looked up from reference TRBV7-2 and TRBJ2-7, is GAGVSQSPSNKVTEKGKDVELRCDPISGHTALYWYRQSLGQGLEFLIYFQGNSAPDKSGLPSDRFSAERTGGSVSTLTIQRTQQEDSAVYLCASSRQTGLLYEQYFGPGTRLTVT.

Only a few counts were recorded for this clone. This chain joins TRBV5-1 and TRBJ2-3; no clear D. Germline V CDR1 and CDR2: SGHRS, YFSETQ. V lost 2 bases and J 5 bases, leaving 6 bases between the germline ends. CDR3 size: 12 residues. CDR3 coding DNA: TGCGCCAGCAGCTTCCAGCGAGATACGCAGTATTTT. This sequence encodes CASSFQRDTQYF.

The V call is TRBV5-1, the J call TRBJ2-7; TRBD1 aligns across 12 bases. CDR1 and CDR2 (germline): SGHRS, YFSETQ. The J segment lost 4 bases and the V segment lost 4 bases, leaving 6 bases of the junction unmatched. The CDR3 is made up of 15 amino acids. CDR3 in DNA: TGCGCCAGCAGCCCGGGACAGGGGGCATCGTACGAGCAGTACTTC. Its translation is CASSPGQGASYEQYF. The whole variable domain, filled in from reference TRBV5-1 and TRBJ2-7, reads KAGVTQTPRYLIKTRGQQVTLSCSPISGHRSVSWYQQTPGQGLQFLFEYFSETQRNKGNFPGRFSGRQFSNSRSEMNVSTLELGDSALYLCASSPGQGASYEQYFGPGTRLTVT.

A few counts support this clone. CDR3 in DNA: TGTGCCACCAGCGAGGGGGCGAACACTGAAGCTTTCTTT. Amino acid sequence: CATSEGANTEAFF. The chain has TRBV15 and TRBJ1-1, with TRBD1 matching over 7 bases. CDR1 and CDR2 from the germline V gene are LNHNV and YYDKDF (reference sequence). J gave up 1 base and V 5 bases, and 1 base lay outside the gene matches. The CDR3 spans 13 residues. Combining the CDR3 with reference TRBV15 and TRBJ1-1 gives the whole variable domain DAMVIQNPRYQVTQFGKPVTLSCSQTLNHNVMYWYQQKSSQAPKLLFHYYDKDFNNEADTPDNFQSRRPNTSFCFLDIRSPGLGDTAMYLCATSEGANTEAFFGQGTRLTVV.

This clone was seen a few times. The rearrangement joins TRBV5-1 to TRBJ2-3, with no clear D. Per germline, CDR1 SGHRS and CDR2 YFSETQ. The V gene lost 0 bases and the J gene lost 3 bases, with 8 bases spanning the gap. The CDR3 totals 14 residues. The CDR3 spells CASSLEAETDTQYF. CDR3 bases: TGCGCCAGCAGCTTGGAGGCGGAGACAGATACGCAGTATTTT.

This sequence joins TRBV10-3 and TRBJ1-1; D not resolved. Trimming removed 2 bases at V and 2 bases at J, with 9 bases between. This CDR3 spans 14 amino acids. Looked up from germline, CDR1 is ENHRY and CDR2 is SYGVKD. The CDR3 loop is CAISENEGNTEAFF. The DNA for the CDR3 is TGTGCCATCAGTGAGAACGAGGGAAACACTGAAGCTTTCTTT.

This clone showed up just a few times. The CDR3 sequence: CASSAYLGQGGGYTF. DNA of the CDR3: TGTGCCAGCAGTGCGTATCTGGGACAGGGCGGAGGCTACACCTTC. This sequence joins TRBV2 and TRBJ1-2, with 9 bases that match TRBD1. The CDR3 extends over 15 amino acids. Germline V gene data show CDR1 as SNHLY and CDR2 as FYNNEI. The V segment lost 4 bases and the J segment 8 bases; nucleotides outside the gene matches: 11.

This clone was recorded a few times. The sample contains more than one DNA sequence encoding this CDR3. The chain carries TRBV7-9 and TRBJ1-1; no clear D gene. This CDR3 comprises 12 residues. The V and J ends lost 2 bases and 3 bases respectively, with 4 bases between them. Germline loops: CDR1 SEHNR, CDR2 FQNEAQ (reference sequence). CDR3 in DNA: TGTGCCAGCAGCTTACGGGACACTGAAGCTTTCTTT. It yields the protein CASSLRDTEAFF.

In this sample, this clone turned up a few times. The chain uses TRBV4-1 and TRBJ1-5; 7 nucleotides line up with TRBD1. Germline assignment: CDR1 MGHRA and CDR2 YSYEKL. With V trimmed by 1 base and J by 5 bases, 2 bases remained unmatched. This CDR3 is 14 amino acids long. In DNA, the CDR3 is TGCGCCAGCAGCCAAGGCCAGGGGGATCAGCCCCAGCATTTT. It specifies CASSQGQGDQPQHF.

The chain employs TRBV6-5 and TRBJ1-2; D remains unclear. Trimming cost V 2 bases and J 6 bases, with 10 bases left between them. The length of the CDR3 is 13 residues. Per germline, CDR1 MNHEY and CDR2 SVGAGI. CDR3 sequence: CASSYPGGHGYTF. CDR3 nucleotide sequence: TGTGCCAGCAGTTACCCCGGAGGACATGGCTACACCTTC.

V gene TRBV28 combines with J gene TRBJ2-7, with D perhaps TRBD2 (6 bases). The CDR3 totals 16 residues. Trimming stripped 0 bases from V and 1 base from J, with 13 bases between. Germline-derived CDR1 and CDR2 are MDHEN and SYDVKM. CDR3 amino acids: CASSLWYGSTSYEQYF. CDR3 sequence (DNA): TGTGCCAGCAGTTTATGGTACGGGAGTACATCCTACGAGCAGTACTTC.

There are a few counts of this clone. The CDR3 nucleotides are TGTGCCAGCAGCCAGGGGGGCTCTGAGTCCTACGAGCAGTACTTC. Its translation: CASSQGGSESYEQYF. This chain uses TRBV11-1 with TRBJ2-7; weak D call: TRBD1 (7 bases). V lost 5 bases, J lost 1 base, and 15 bases lay in between. Germline assignment: CDR1 SGHAT and CDR2 FQDESV (reference sequence). CDR3 length equals 15 residues.

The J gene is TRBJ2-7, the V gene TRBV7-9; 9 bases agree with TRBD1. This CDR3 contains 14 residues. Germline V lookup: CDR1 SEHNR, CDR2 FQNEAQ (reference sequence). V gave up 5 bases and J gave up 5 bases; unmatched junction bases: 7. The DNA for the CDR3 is TGTGCCAGCAGCCTGGGACAGGGTCGCGACGAGCAGTACTTC. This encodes CASSLGQGRDEQYF. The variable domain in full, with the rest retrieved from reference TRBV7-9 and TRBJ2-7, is DTGVSQNPRHKITKRGQNVTFRCDPISEHNRLYWYRQTLGQGPEFLTYFQNEAQLEKSRLLSDRFSAERPKGSFSTLEIQRTEQGDSAMYLCASSLGQGRDEQYFGPGTRLTVT.

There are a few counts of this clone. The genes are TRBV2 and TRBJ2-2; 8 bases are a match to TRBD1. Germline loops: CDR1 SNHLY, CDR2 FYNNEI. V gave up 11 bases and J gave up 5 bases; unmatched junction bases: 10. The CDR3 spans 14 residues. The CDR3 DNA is TGTGCCGGTGACAGGGGTATTGATACCGGGGAGCTGTTTTTT. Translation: CAGDRGIDTGELFF. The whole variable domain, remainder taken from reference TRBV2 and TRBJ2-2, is EPEVTQTPSHQVTQMGQEVILRCVPISNHLYFYWYRQILGQKVEFLVSFYNNEISEKSEIFDDQFSVERPDGSNFTLKIRSTKLEDSAMYFCAGDRGIDTGELFFGEGSRLTVL.

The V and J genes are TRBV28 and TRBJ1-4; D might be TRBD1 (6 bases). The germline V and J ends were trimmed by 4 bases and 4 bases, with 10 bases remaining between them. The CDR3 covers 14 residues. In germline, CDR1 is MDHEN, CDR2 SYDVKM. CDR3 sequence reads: CASSSGQINEKLFF. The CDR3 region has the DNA TGTGCCAGCAGTTCAGGACAGATTAATGAAAAACTGTTTTTT. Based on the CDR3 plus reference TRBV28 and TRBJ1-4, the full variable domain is DVKVTQSSRYLVKRTGEKVFLECVQDMDHENMFWYRQDPGLGLRLIYFSYDVKMKEKGDIPEGYSVSREKKERFSLILESASTNQTSMYLCASSSGQINEKLFFGSGTQLSVL.